This T cell receptor (beta chain) originates from a study of cytomegalovirus exposure and HLA in healthy donors. Regarding the study as a whole: Sequencing likely generated an artifact that appeared as a cluster of highly shared sequence variants. A later analysis appeared to link common viral pathogens to several of the most significant clusters. Most observed TCR sequences were rare, whereas some public TCRs were detected in many donors.

Trimming removed 0 bases from V and 6 bases from J; junction bases left unmatched: 6. Germline CDR1 MNHNS, CDR2 SASEGT. This CDR3 has 16 residues. Both 60 Vbeta primers and 13 Jbeta primers went into the PCR. Sequencing was performed with immunoSEQ multiplex PCR; in TCRdb, only in-frame clones are kept and a portion is missing. Of about 140,000 clones detected, roughly 74% appear once; the ten largest clones hold 2.4%. In regard to this clone: Its target is unknown.

The chain recombines TRBV6-1 with TRBJ1-3, with TRBD1 matching 9 bases. Source material: PBMCs. The TCR was taken from a woman aged 18-30 years in good health and CMV-seropositive. CDR3 DNA: TGTGCCAGCAGTGAAGCGCAGGGACAGGGCTCAAACACCATATATTTT. Encoded protein: CASSEAQGQGSNTIYF.